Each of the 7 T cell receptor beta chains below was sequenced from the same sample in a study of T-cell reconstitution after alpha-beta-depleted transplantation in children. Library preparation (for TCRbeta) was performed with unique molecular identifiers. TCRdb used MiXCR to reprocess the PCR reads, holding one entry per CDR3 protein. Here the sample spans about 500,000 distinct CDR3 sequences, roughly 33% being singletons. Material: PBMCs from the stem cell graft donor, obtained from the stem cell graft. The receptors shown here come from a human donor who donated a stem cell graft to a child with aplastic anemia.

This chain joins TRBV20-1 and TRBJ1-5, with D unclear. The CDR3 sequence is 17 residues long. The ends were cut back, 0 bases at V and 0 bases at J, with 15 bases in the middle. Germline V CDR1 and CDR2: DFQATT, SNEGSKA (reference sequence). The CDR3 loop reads CSARDGSTATSNQPQHF. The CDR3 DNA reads TGCAGTGCTAGAGACGGGAGTACAGCGACTAGCAATCAGCCCCAGCATTTT.

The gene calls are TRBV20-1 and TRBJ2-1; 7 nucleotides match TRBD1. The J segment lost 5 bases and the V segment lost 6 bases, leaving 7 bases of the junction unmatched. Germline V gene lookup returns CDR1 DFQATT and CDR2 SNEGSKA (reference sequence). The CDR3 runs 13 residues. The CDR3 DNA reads TGCAGTGCCGGGACAGCTAATCACAATGAGCAGTTCTTC. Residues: CSAGTANHNEQFF.

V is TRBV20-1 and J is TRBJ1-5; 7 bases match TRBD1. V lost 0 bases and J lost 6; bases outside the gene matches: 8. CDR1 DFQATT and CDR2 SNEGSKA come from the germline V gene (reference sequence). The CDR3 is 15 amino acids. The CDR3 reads CSAREGARGTQPQHF. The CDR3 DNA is TGCAGTGCTAGAGAGGGGGCCAGGGGGACTCAGCCCCAGCATTTT.

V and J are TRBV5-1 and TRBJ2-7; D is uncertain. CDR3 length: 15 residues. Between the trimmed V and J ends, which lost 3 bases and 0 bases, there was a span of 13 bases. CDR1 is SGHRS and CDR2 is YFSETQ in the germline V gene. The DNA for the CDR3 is TGCGCCAGCAGCTGGGATGGGGATTTCTCCTACGAGCAGTACTTC. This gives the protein CASSWDGDFSYEQYF.

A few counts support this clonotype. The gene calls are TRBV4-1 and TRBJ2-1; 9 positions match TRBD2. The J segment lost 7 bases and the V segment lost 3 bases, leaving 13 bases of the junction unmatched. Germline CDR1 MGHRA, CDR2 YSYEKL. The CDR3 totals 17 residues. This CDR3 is CASSHTARVAGANEQFF. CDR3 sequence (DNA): TGCGCCAGCAGCCATACCGCTAGAGTAGCGGGAGCTAATGAGCAGTTCTTC.

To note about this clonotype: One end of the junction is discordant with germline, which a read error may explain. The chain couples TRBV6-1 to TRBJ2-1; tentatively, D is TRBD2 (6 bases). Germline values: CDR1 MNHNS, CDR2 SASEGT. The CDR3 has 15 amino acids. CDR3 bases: TGTGCCAGCAGTGAGGCAGCCGGAGGGAGGAATGTGCAGTTCTTC. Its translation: CASSEAAGGRNVQFF.

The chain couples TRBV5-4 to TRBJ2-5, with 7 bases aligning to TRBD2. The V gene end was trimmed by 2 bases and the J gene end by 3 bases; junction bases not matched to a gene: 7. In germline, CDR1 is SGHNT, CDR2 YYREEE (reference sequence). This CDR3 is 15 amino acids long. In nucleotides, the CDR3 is TGTGCCAGCAGCTTCGGGGGAGGGCCGAAAGAGACCCAGTACTTC. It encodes CASSFGGGPKETQYF.